This TCR beta chain was identified in a study of spatial heterogeneity in lung cancer. This clonotype was counted a few times. Time point here: sample taken at primary tumor resection. Unsorted whole RNA from tumor, nontumor lung or frozen PBMC underwent sequencing. One entry per CDR3 protein results from TCRdb running MiXCR on the 5' RACE reads. The sample shows about 50,000 distinct CDR3 sequences, 7.5% to 8% of them seen only once. The CDR3 covers 15 residues. From germline, CDR1 is SGHTA and CDR2 FQGNSA. Trimming removed 0 bases from V and 0 bases from J; junction bases left unmatched: 2. The sequenced sample was PBMCs, obtained at surgery. The receptor was isolated from a female donor with early-stage non-small cell lung cancer. The chain links TRBV7-2 to TRBJ2-7; 7 nucleotides match TRBD2. The CDR3 loop reads CASSLAGGYSYEQYF. The CDR3, as DNA: TGTGCCAGCAGCTTAGCGGGGGGGTACTCCTACGAGCAGTACTTC.